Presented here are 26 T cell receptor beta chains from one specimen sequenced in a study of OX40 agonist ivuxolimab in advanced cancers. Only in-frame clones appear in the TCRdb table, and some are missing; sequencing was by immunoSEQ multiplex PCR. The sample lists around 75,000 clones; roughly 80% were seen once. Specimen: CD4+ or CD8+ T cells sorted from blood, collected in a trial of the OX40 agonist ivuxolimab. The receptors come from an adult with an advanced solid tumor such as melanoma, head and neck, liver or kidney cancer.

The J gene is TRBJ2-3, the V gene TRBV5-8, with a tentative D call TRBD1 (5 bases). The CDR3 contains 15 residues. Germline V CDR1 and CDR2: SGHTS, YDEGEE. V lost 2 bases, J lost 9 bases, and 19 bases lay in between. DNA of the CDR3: TGTGCCAGCAGCTTCTGGCAGGGCTACGACAAGACGCAGTATTTT. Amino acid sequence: CASSFWQGYDKTQYF.

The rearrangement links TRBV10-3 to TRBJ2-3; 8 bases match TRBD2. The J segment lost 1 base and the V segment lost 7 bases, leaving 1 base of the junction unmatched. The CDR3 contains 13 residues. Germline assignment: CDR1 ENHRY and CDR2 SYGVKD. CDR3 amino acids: CAINSGGTDTQYF. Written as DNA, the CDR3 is TGTGCCATCAATAGCGGGGGCACAGATACGCAGTATTTT.

The CDR3 region is CASSHHGGSNTEAFF. CDR3 in DNA: TGCGCCAGCAGCCACCACGGGGGGAGTAACACTGAAGCTTTCTTT. The V gene is TRBV5-1, the J gene TRBJ1-1; possible D gene TRBD1, 5 bases. Germline CDR1 is SGHRS and CDR2 is YFSETQ. The V gene lost 4 bases and the J gene lost 2 bases, with 15 bases spanning the gap. The CDR3 loop spans 15 amino acids.

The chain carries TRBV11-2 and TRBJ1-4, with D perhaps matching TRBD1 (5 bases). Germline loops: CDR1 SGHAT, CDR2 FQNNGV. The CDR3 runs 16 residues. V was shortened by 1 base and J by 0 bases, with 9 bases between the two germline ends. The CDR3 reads CASSLVSGPTNEKLFF. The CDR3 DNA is TGTGCCAGCAGCTTAGTTTCGGGACCAACTAATGAAAAACTGTTTTTT.

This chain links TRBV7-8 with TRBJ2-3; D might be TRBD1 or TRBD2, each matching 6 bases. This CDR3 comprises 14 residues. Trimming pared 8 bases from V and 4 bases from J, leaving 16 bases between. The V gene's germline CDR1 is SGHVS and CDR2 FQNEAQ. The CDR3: CASRKGGVADTQYF. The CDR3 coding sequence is TGTGCCAGCCGTAAGGGGGGTGTCGCAGATACGCAGTATTTT.

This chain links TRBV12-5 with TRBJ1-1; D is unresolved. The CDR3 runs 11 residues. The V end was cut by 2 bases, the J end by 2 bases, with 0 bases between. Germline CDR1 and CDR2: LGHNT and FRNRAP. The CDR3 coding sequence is TGTGCTAGTGGTTTGAACACTGAAGCTTTCTTT. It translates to CASGLNTEAFF.

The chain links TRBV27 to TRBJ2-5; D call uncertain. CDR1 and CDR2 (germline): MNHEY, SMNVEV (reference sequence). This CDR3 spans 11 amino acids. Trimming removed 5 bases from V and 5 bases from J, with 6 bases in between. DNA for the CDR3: TGTGCCAGCAGTCTGAGGGAGACCCAGTACTTC. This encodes CASSLRETQYF.

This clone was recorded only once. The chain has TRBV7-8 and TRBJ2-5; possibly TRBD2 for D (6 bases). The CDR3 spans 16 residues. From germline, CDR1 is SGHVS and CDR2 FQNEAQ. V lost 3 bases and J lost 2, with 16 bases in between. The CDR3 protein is CASSFSILGGQETQYF. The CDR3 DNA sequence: TGTGCCAGCAGCTTCAGTATTCTCGGGGGACAAGAGACCCAGTACTTC.

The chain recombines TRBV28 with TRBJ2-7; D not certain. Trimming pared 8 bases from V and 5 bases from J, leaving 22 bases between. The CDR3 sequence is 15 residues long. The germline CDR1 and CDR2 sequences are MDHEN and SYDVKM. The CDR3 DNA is TGTGCCAGCGGCCTCTTCGGTCCGGGTATAGACGAGCAGTACTTC. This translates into CASGLFGPGIDEQYF.

This chain's CDR3 is CASSLEVAYGYTF. CDR3 DNA: TGTGCCAGCAGCTTAGAGGTAGCATATGGCTACACCTTC. The chain joins TRBV5-4 to TRBJ1-2, with D uncertain. This CDR3 spans 13 amino acids. Germline V gene data show CDR1 as SGHNT and CDR2 as YYREEE (reference sequence). V was pared by 2 bases and J by 5 bases, with 10 bases between.

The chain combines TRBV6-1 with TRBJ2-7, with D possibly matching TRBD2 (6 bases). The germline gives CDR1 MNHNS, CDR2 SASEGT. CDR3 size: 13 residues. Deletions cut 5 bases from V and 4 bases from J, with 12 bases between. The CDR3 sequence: CASSHDRGYEQYF. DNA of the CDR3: TGTGCCAGCAGTCACGACCGGGGGTACGAGCAGTACTTC.

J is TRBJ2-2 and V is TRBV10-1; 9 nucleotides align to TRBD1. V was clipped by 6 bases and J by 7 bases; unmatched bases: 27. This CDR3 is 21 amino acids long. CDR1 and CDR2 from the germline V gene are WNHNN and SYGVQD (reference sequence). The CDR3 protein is CASRGQDRGFPESHRLGELFF. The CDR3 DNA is TGCGCCAGCAGGGGACAGGACAGGGGCTTTCCCGAGTCCCACCGCCTCGGGGAGCTGTTTTTT.

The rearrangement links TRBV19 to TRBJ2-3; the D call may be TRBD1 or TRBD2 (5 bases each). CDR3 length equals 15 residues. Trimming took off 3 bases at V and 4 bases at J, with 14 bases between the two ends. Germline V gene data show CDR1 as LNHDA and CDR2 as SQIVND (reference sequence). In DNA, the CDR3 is TGTGCCAGTAGTATCCCGAGGGGCAGAGCAGATACGCAGTATTTT. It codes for CASSIPRGRADTQYF.

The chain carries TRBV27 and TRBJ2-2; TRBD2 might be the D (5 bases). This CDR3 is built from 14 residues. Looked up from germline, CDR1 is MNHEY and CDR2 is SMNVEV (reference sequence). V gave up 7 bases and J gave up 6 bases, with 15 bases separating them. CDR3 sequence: CASKLEKLAGELFF. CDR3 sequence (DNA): TGTGCCAGCAAATTAGAAAAACTAGCCGGGGAGCTGTTTTTT.

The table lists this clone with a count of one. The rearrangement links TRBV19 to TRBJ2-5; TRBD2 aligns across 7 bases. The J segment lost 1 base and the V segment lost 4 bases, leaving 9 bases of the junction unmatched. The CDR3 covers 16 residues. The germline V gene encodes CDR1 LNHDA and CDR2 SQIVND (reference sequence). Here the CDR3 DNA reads TGTGCCAGTAGTAAAGGGTTCTCTAGCGGCCAAGAGACCCAGTACTTC. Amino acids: CASSKGFSSGQETQYF.

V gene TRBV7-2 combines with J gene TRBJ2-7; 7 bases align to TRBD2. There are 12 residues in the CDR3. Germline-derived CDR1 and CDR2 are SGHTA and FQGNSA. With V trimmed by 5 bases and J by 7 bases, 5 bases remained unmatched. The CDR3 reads CASSQVGREQYF. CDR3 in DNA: TGTGCCAGCAGCCAAGTCGGGAGGGAGCAGTACTTC.

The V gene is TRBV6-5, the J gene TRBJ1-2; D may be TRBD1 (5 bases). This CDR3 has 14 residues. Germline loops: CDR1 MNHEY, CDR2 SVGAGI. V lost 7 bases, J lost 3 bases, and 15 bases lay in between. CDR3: CASTPFGGYYGYTF. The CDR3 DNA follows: TGTGCCAGCACCCCCTTCGGGGGGTACTATGGCTACACCTTC.

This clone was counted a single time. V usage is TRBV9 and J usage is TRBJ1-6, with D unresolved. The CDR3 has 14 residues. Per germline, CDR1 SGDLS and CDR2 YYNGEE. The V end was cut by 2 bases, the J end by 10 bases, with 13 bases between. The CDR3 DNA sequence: TGTGCCAGCAGCGTCGGTCCTATGCGGTCACCCCTCCACTTT. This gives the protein CASSVGPMRSPLHF. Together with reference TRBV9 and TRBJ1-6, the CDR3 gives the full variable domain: DSGVTQTPKHLITATGQRVTLRCSPRSGDLSVYWYQQSLDQGLQFLIQYYNGEERAKGNILERFSAQQFPDLHSELNLSSLELGDSALYFCASSVGPMRSPLHFGNGTRLTVT.

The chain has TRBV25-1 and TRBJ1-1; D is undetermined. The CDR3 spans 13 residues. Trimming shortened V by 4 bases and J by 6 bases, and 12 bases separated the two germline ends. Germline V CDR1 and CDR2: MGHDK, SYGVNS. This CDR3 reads CASSGLGLSEAFF. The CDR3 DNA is TGTGCCAGCAGTGGCCTGGGTTTGTCTGAAGCTTTCTTT.

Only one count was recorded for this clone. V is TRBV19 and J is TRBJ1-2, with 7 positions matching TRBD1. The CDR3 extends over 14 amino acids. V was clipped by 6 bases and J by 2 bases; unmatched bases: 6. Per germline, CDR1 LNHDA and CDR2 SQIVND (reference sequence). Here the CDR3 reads CASSRDRQNYGYTF. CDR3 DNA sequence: TGTGCCAGTAGCCGGGACAGACAGAACTATGGCTACACCTTC.

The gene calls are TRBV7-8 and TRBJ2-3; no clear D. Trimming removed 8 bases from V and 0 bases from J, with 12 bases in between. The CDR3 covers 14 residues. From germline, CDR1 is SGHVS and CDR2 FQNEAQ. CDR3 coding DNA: TGTGCCAGCCGACAATCCCTTAGCACAGATACGCAGTATTTT. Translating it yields CASRQSLSTDTQYF.

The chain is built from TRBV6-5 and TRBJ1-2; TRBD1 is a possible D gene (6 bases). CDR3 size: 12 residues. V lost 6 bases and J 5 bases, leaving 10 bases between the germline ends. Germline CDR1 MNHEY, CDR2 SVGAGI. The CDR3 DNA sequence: TGTGCCAGCAGCGGACAGAGTTATGGCTACACCTTC. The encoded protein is CASSGQSYGYTF.

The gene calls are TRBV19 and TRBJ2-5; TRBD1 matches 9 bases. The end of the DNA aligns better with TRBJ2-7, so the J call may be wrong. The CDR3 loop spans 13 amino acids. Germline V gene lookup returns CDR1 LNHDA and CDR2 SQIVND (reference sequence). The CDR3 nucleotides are TGTGCCAGCATGGGACAGGGAACCTACGAGCAGTACTTC. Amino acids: CASMGQGTYEQYF.

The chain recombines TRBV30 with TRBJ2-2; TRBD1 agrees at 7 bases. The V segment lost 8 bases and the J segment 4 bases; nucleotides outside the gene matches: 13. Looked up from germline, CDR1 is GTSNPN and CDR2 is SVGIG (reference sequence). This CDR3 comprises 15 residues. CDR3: CATRRSQGVTGELFF. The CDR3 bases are TGTGCCACCCGGAGGTCTCAGGGGGTCACCGGGGAGCTGTTTTTT. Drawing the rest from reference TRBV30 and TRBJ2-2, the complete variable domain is SQTIHQWPATLVQPVGSPLSLECTVEGTSNPNLYWYRQAAGRGLQLLFYSVGIGQISSEVPQNLSASRPQDRQFILSSKKLLLSDSGFYLCATRRSQGVTGELFFGEGSRLTVL.

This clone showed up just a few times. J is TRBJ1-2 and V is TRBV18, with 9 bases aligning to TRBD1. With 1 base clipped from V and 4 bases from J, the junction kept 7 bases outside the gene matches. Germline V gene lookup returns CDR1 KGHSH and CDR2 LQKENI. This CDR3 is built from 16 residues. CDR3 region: CASSPQSTGGVYGYTF. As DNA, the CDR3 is TGTGCCAGCTCACCACAATCGACAGGGGGTGTCTATGGCTACACCTTC.

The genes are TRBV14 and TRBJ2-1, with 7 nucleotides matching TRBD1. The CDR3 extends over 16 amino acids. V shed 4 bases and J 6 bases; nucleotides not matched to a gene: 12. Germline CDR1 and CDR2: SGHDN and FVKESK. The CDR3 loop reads CASSRGAQGWGNEQFF. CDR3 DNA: TGTGCCAGCAGCCGAGGGGCACAGGGGTGGGGCAATGAGCAGTTCTTC.